This T cell receptor beta chain was documented in a study of cytomegalovirus exposure and HLA in healthy donors. For the study at large: Unique TCRs numbering some 80 million, obtained from HLA-typed donors, made up an early data release. Study results and caveats: Reported findings show TCR beta sequences accurately forecast HLA-A and HLA-B alleles in most subjects. Using the classifier, cytomegalovirus status was reportedly diagnosed with high specificity and sensitivity.

The primer mix had 60 Vbeta and 13 Jbeta primers. Sequencing used immunoSEQ multiplex PCR; TCRdb keeps in-frame clones, though not all of them. The sample records about 120,000 clones, 15% to 17% being singletons. This clone has a handful of counts. Its target is not known. This TCR came from a woman between 18 and 29 years old in good health and CMV-seronegative. Sample: PBMCs.

The CDR3 loop reads CASSQTQGRGYTF. CDR3 sequence (DNA): TGTGCCAGCAGCCAGACACAGGGCCGGGGCTACACCTTC. The chain uses TRBV6-5 and TRBJ1-2, with D tentatively TRBD1 (6 bases). The V and J ends lost 6 bases and 8 bases respectively, with 16 bases between them. Germline CDR1 reads MNHEY; CDR2 reads SVGAGI. This CDR3 is 13 amino acids long.